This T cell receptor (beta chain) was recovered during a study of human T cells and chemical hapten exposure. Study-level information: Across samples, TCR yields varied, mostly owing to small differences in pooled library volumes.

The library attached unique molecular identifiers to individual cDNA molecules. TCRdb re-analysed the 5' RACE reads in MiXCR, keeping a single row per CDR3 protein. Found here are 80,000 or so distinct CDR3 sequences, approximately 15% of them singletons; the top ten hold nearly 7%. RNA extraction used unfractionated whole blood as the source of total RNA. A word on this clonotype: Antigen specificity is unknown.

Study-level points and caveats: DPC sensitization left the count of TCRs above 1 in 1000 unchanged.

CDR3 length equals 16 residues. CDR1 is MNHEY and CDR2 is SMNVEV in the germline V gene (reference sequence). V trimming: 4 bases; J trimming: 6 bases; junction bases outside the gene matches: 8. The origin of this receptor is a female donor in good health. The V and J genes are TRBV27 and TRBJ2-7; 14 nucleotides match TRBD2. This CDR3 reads CASSSSGTSGSGEQYF. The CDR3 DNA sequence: TGTGCCAGCAGTTCCTCCGGGACTAGCGGGAGCGGCGAGCAGTACTTC.